Sequencing of this T cell receptor (beta chain) was carried out in a study of regulatory T cells in long-lasting Graves disease. Stated time point: persistent/refractory GD, antithyroid drugs over 5 years with positive TRAb. From RNA extracted from PBMCs, the TCR library was made. Through Arm-PCR of CDR3 regions and iRepertoire HTBI primers, TCR beta libraries were built. TCRdb redid the calling of the multiplex PCR reads with MiXCR, one entry per CDR3 protein. The repertoire includes roughly 500,000 distinct CDR3 sequences, less than 25% of them detected once, and 10% to 15% sits in the top ten. This CDR3 region has 14 residues. V gave up 6 bases and J gave up 3 bases, with 9 bases separating them.

This sequence joins TRBV12-3 or TRBV12-4 and TRBJ2-6; no clear D. Sequencing was performed on peripheral blood mononuclear cells (PBMCs), taken when the disease was refractory, from a patient treated with antithyroid drugs. The TCR sequence derives from a female donor with Graves disease. The CDR3 sequence is CASSYGIGANVLTF. CDR3 sequence (DNA): TGTGCCAGCAGCTACGGTATTGGGGCCAACGTCCTGACTTTC.